These T cell receptor beta chains were read from a single sample in a study of beta chain features in type 1 diabetes. TCRdb's table, derived via immunoSEQ multiplex PCR, lists solely in-frame clones and lacks some. Found here are about 410,000 clones, roughly 14% of them singletons; the top ten hold approximately 0.035%. Sample: naive CD4+ T cells from blood. These receptors originate from a man in his thirties or forties in good health. The CDR3 runs from the conserved cysteine through the conserved F or W. The D gene is left open where the match is weak. Clone size, where shown, is once, few, many, or a class for clones that have expanded.

clone size	D gene	V gene	J gene	CDR3 DNA	CDR3 protein
few	NA	TRBV29-1	TRBJ1-3	TGCAGCGTCCCCAGGGGCCTCGGGGGAAACACCATATATTTT	CSVPRGLGGNTIYF
few	NA	TRBV7-2	TRBJ1-5	TGTGCCAGCAGCTTCCAACAGGCGACAGGTAACAGTCAGCCCCAGCATTTT	CASSFQQATGNSQPQHF
few	NA	TRBV14	TRBJ1-2	TGTGCCAGCAGCAAACAGAACACCCAACGTTATGGCTACACCTTC	CASSKQNTQRYGYTF
NA	NA	TRBV25-1	TRBJ2-2	TGTGCCAGCAGTGAAACAGCGAACACCGGGGAGCTGTTTTTT	CASSETANTGELFF
NA	TRBD1	TRBV5-1	TRBJ1-1	TGCGCCAGCAGGACCGGACAGGGATTGAACACTGAAGCTTTCTTT	CASRTGQGLNTEAFF
few	NA	TRBV19	TRBJ1-3	TGTGCCAGTAAGCCAGGACGACGAAACACCATATATTTT	CASKPGRRNTIYF
few	NA	TRBV9	TRBJ2-5	TGTGCCAGCAGCGTAGGCCGTCAAGAGACCCAGTACTTC	CASSVGRQETQYF
NA	NA	TRBV4-1	TRBJ1-2	TGCGCCAGCAGCCAAGATTTGGTAAACTATGGCTACACCTTC	CASSQDLVNYGYTF
NA	TRBD2	TRBV7-2	TRBJ2-3	TGTGCCAGCAGCTTAGAACTAGCGGTAGATACGCAGTATTTT	CASSLELAVDTQYF
few	NA	TRBV21-1	TRBJ1-5	TGTGCCAGCAGCAAAGAGGAACAGGGGAATCAGCCCCAGCATTTT	CASSKEEQGNQPQHF
many	TRBD1	TRBV23-1	TRBJ2-4	TGCGCCAGCAGTTCCCGGACAGGGTGTTACTTC	CASSSRTGCYF
NA	TRBD2	TRBV14	TRBJ2-3	TGTGCCAGCAGCCCTCTAGCGGGAAGGGCGGATACGCAGTATTTT	CASSPLAGRADTQYF
few	NA	TRBV7-8	TRBJ2-7	TGTGCCAGCAGCTCTGGGCAGGTCTCCTACGAGCAGTACTTC	CASSSGQVSYEQYF
NA	NA	TRBV7-2	TRBJ1-4	TGTGCCAGCAGCCCAAACAGGGTAAAACTGTTTTTT	CASSPNRVKLFF
few	TRBD2	TRBV5-1	TRBJ2-5	TGCGCCAGCAAGCGGGAGGAGAGGAGGATGGAGACCCAGTACTTC	CASKREERRMETQYF
NA	TRBD1	TRBV7-9	TRBJ2-3	TGTGCCAGCTCGGGACAGGGGGACACAGATACGCAGTATTTT	CASSGQGDTDTQYF
NA	NA	TRBV5-1	TRBJ2-7	TGCGCCAGCAGCTTTAGGAGCTCCTACGAGCAGTACTTC	CASSFRSSYEQYF
NA	NA	TRBV29-1	TRBJ2-5	TGCAGCGTTGAAAGAGGCAACCAAGAGACCCAGTACTTC	CSVERGNQETQYF
NA	NA	TRBV6-5	TRBJ1-1	TGTGCCAGCAGACGAGGACTGCCAGAAATTGAAGCTTTCTTT	CASRRGLPEIEAFF
NA	NA	TRBV7-2	TRBJ2-3	TGTGCCAGCAGCCCCTGGAGGCCTCCGGAGGATACGCAGTATTTT	CASSPWRPPEDTQYF
NA	NA	TRBV7-9	TRBJ2-5	TGTGCCAGCAGCTTTTACGCGGGGTTTGGGGAGACCCAGTACTTC	CASSFYAGFGETQYF
few	NA	TRBV11-3	TRBJ2-1	TGTGCCAGCAGCTTGGCGGGACAGACGGAGCAGTTCTTC	CASSLAGQTEQFF
NA	TRBD1	TRBV6-5	TRBJ1-2	TGTGCCAGCAGCCGGGACGAGGGGGCCCAGAGCTACACCTTC	CASSRDEGAQSYTF
few	NA	TRBV30	TRBJ2-1	TGTGCCTGGAGTAACCCGGTTGAGCAGTTCTTC	CAWSNPVEQFF
few	NA	TRBV2	TRBJ1-2	TGTGCCAGCAGTCGTTTCCAGTATGGCTACACCTTC	CASSRFQYGYTF
few	TRBD1	TRBV7-9	TRBJ1-2	TGTGCCAGCAGCTTAGCCCAGACAGGGGCGGGCTATGGCTACACCTTC	CASSLAQTGAGYGYTF
few	NA	TRBV11-2	TRBJ2-3	TGTGCCAGCAGGACTGGGACAGATACGCAGTATTTT	CASRTGTDTQYF
NA	TRBD2	TRBV30	TRBJ2-3	TGTGCCTGGAGTGTTTCTAGACTAGCGGGGGTGCCAGATACGCAGTATTTT	CAWSVSRLAGVPDTQYF
NA	TRBD2	TRBV4-2	TRBJ2-3	TGTGCCAGCCAGAGTCATAGCGGGAGGGCCCCGGATACGCAGTATTTT	CASQSHSGRAPDTQYF
few	NA	TRBV5-1	TRBJ2-1	TGCGCCAGCAGCTCCCAACCGAGCGGGAATGAGCAGTTCTTC	CASSSQPSGNEQFF
NA	TRBD2	TRBV10-3	TRBJ2-3	TGTGCCATCAGCACTAGCGGGACGACAGATACGCAGTATTTT	CAISTSGTTDTQYF
NA	TRBD1	TRBV11-3	TRBJ2-1	TGTGCCAGCAGCCCCCGACAGGGGCCATACAATGAGCAGTTCTTC	CASSPRQGPYNEQFF
few	NA	TRBV7-9	TRBJ2-4	TGTGCCAGCAGCTTCGCCGGAATAGCCAAAAACATTCAGTACTTC	CASSFAGIAKNIQYF
many	NA	TRBV25-1	TRBJ2-6	TGTGCCAGCAAGGGCTCTGGGGCCAACGTCCTGACTTTC	CASKGSGANVLTF
NA	NA	TRBV30	TRBJ1-3	TGTGCCTGGAGCGTATTATCTGGAAACACCATATATTTT	CAWSVLSGNTIYF
NA	TRBD1	TRBV4-1	TRBJ2-7	TGCGCCAGCAGCCAAGGGCCCGGGACAGGGGCCTACGAGCAGTACTTC	CASSQGPGTGAYEQYF
NA	TRBD1	TRBV30	TRBJ2-1	TGTGCCTGGAGTCATACAGGGGTCAATGAGCAGTTCTTC	CAWSHTGVNEQFF
NA	NA	TRBV7-8	TRBJ1-5	TGTGCCAGCAGCTTAGCTCGGGGGGCCCAGTGGGCCCAGCATTTT	CASSLARGAQWAQHF
NA	TRBD2	TRBV19	TRBJ2-1	TGTGCCAGTAGTATAGTTGGGACTAGCGGGTTTTATGAGCAGTTCTTC	CASSIVGTSGFYEQFF
NA	TRBD1	TRBV5-1	TRBJ1-1	TGCGCCAGCAGCGTGGACAGGGTGTACACTGAAGCTTTCTTT	CASSVDRVYTEAFF
many	NA	TRBV2	TRBJ2-4	TGTGCCAGCAGTACAGGGAGTGAGGACATTCAGTACTTC	CASSTGSEDIQYF
few	NA	TRBV6-5	TRBJ1-5	TGTGCCAGCAGTGACCGAGGGCCCCAGCATTTT	CASSDRGPQHF
NA	NA	TRBV13	TRBJ2-1	TGTGCCAGCAGCTCACGGAATGAGCAGTTCTTC	CASSSRNEQFF
few	NA	TRBV21-1	TRBJ2-5	TGTGCCAGCAGCAGATCGGGCCACCAAGAGACCCAGTACTTC	CASSRSGHQETQYF
NA	TRBD1	TRBV7-9	TRBJ1-2	TGTGCCAGCAGCCGCAGGGGGCGCCGGGGCTACACCTTC	CASSRRGRRGYTF
NA	NA	TRBV4-3	TRBJ2-3	TGCGCCAGCAGCCAAGAAACCGGAGGCGCTTTCCCAGATACGCAGTATTTT	CASSQETGGAFPDTQYF
NA	NA	TRBV7-2	TRBJ2-3	TGTGCCAGCAGCTTAGAGACATGGTACAAAGAGGGGGATACGCAGTATTTT	CASSLETWYKEGDTQYF
NA	NA	TRBV7-2	TRBJ2-7	TGTGCCAGCAGCTTAGGCCCTCTTTTCTCGGGACCACTCGCCTACGAGCAGTACTTC	CASSLGPLFSGPLAYEQYF
NA	NA	TRBV30	TRBJ2-3	TGTGCCTGGAGTGTAGACCCTAGCACAGATACGCAGTATTTT	CAWSVDPSTDTQYF
NA	NA	TRBV9	TRBJ2-7	TGTGCCAGCAGCGTAGCGGCCAGGGGCCCTTACGAGCAGTACTTC	CASSVAARGPYEQYF
few	NA	TRBV18	TRBJ2-5	TGTGCCAGCTCACCACGGGGCCTGGAGACCCAGTACTTC	CASSPRGLETQYF
NA	NA	TRBV4-1	TRBJ2-1	TGCGCCAGCAGCCAAGGGGCAGCGAGAAGTCACAATGAGCAGTTCTTC	CASSQGAARSHNEQFF
NA	NA	TRBV29-1	TRBJ2-1	TGCAGCGTTGAGGTTTGGGGCAGCTACAATGAGCAGTTCTTC	CSVEVWGSYNEQFF
NA	NA	TRBV18	TRBJ1-5	TGTGCCAGCTCACCTGGATTATCACAGCATTTT	CASSPGLSQHF
few	NA	TRBV29-1	TRBJ2-1	TGCAGCGTTGGGGACGGGGGGCCCTACAATGAGCAGTTCTTC	CSVGDGGPYNEQFF
NA	NA	TRBV7-2	TRBJ1-5	TGTGCCAGCAGCCCCATAATGGGTAATCAGCCCCAGCATTTT	CASSPIMGNQPQHF
NA	NA	TRBV29-1	TRBJ2-3	TGCAGCGTTGTGCCGGGGCGCACAGATACGCAGTATTTT	CSVVPGRTDTQYF
NA	NA	TRBV2	TRBJ2-2	TGTGCCAGCAGTGGCCTTGGTCCCACGACCGGGGAGCTGTTTTTT	CASSGLGPTTGELFF
few	TRBD1	TRBV29-1	TRBJ1-5	TGCAGCGTCAGCAGGGGGCCCAATCAGCCCCAGCATTTT	CSVSRGPNQPQHF